The next 2 T cell receptor beta chains were all read from a single sample in a study of shared clonotypes between healthy human individuals. Positively selected for CCR7, the CD45RO-negative cells used as naive CD8 cells excluded terminally differentiated effector memory CD45RA+ cells. Assay: immunoSEQ multiplex PCR; the TCRdb copy retains only in-frame clones and omits some. Among more than 550,000 clones listed, around 90% were seen once. The specimen sequenced was naive CD8+ T cells sorted from blood. The receptors here all came from a man aged 25 to 40 in good health.

The chain employs TRBV11-2 and TRBJ2-3, with 9 bases identical to TRBD1. Germline V gene sequence: CDR1 SGHAT, CDR2 FQNNGV. The CDR3 has 15 amino acids. The ends lost 5 bases at V and 2 bases at J; junction bases unmatched: 5. The CDR3, as DNA: TGTGCCAGCAGCCCCCGGGACAGGGACACAGATACGCAGTATTTT. Translating gives CASSPRDRDTDTQYF.

The rearrangement links TRBV9 to TRBJ2-3, with no clear D. The length of the CDR3 is 13 residues. V was pared by 3 bases and J by 2 bases, with 7 bases between. Looked up from germline, CDR1 is SGDLS and CDR2 is YYNGEE. The CDR3 region is CASSDRITDTQYF. The DNA for the CDR3 is TGTGCCAGCAGCGACCGTATCACAGATACGCAGTATTTT.